The rows below give T cell receptor beta chains drawn from one sample of a study of T cell changes during pregnancy in multiple sclerosis. Sequenced by immunoSEQ multiplex PCR; TCRdb stores in-frame clones only, minus some. Of around 50,000 clones listed, 80% to 95% were seen once; the top ten hold approximately 0.72%. The specimen was CD4+ T cells from peripheral blood mononuclear cells, collected in the third trimester of pregnancy. The receptors shown here come from a female donor with multiple sclerosis, enrolled in a pregnancy study. Each CDR3 is given with its conserved first and last residue.

j_call cdr3_length v_call cdr3_aa
TRBJ2-7 14 TRBV9 CASSPTGVYYEQYF
TRBJ2-7 15 TRBV7-2 CASSSRGPSTYEQYF
TRBJ2-7 15 TRBV28 CASSPEQGLRYEQYF
TRBJ1-3 15 TRBV9 CASSVEGHSGNTIYF
TRBJ2-6 19 TRBV10-3 CAISESTGQGAAGANVLTF
TRBJ2-1 14 TRBV6-1 CASLERGSYNEQFF
TRBJ1-4 15 TRBV5-4 CASSLDPGGNGKLFF
TRBJ1-5 14 TRBV19 CASSDPGSNQPQHF
TRBJ2-6 14 TRBV28 CASSPGDGANVLTF
TRBJ2-2 16 TRBV28 CASSLAGTPNTGELFF
TRBJ1-5 17 TRBV2 CASSGDRGFLSNQPQHF
TRBJ2-5 16 TRBV10-3 CAISALGQILGETQYF